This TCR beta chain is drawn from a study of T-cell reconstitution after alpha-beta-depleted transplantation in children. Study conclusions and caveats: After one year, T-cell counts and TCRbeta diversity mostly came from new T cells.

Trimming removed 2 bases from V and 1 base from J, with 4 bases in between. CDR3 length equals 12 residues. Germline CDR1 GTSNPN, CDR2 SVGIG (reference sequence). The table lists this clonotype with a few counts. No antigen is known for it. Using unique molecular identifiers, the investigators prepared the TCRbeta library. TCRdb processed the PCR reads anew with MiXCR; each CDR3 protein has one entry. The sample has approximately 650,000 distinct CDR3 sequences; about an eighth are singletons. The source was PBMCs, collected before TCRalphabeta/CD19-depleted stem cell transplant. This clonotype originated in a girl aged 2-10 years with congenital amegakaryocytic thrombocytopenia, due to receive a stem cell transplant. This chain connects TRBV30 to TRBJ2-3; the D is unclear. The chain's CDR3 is CAWSYGTDTQYF. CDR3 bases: TGTGCCTGGAGTTATGGCACAGATACGCAGTATTTT. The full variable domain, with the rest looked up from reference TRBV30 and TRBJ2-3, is SQTIHQWPATLVQPVGSPLSLECTVEGTSNPNLYWYRQAAGRGLQLLFYSVGIGQISSEVPQNLSASRPQDRQFILSSKKLLLSDSGFYLCAWSYGTDTQYFGPGTRLTVL.